These 24 T cell receptor beta chains originate from one sample sequenced in a study of CD8+ T cells in alopecia areata. Investigators isolated RNA and reverse transcribed it into cDNA to act as the sequencing template. Sequencing was performed with immunoSEQ multiplex PCR; in TCRdb, only in-frame clones are kept and a portion is missing. The repertoire holds 100,000 to 150,000 clones, with around 49% as singletons. The sequences come from CD8+ T cells sorted from blood, collected at week 0. These receptors were collected from a human donor with alopecia areata.

V and J are TRBV2 and TRBJ2-2; 11 nucleotides align to TRBD1. The trim removed 4 bases at V and 3 bases at J, leaving 7 bases unmatched. The CDR3 length is 17 residues. CDR1 SNHLY and CDR2 FYNNEI come from the germline V gene. The CDR3 sequence is CASSVWTGGLYTGELFF. The CDR3 DNA is TGTGCCAGCAGTGTTTGGACAGGGGGCCTTTACACCGGGGAGCTGTTTTTT.

The chain is built from TRBV7-2 and TRBJ1-6; a weak D match, TRBD1 (5 bases). CDR1 is SGHTA, CDR2 FQGNSA, per germline. Trimming removed 5 bases from V and 3 bases from J, with 14 bases in between. This CDR3 contains 16 residues. This CDR3 reads CASSHLRDDYNSPLHF. CDR3 sequence (DNA): TGTGCCAGCAGCCATCTCCGGGACGACTATAATTCACCCCTCCACTTT.

The chain carries TRBV9 and TRBJ1-1; TRBD1 might be the D (5 bases). The CDR3 spans 13 residues. Germline V lookup: CDR1 SGDLS, CDR2 YYNGEE. V lost 4 bases, J lost 4 bases, and 11 bases lay in between. The CDR3 region has the DNA TGTGCCAGCAGCCTCGGGGCGGGCACTGAAGCTTTCTTT. Its translation: CASSLGAGTEAFF.

The rearrangement links TRBV5-1 to TRBJ2-7; unclear D gene. The germline gives CDR1 SGHRS, CDR2 YFSETQ. The V end lost 3 bases, the J end lost 4 bases, and 8 bases lay between the germline ends. The CDR3 is 12 amino acids. CDR3 sequence (DNA): TGCGCCAGCAGCTGGGATAGTTACGAGCAGTACTTC. It codes for CASSWDSYEQYF.

This clone was observed a handful of times. This could be a read error, since a much larger clone is one nucleotide away. The chain has TRBV11-2 and TRBJ2-2; D is ambiguous. The CDR3 consists of 13 residues. The germline CDR1 and CDR2 sequences are SGHAT and FQNNGV. V shed 5 bases and J shed 0 bases, with 4 bases lying between them. The CDR3 is CASSPTNTGELFF. The CDR3 DNA reads as TGTGCCAGCAGCCCAACGAACACCGGGGAGCTGTTTTTT.

The rearrangement links TRBV18 to TRBJ1-2; D is perhaps TRBD1 (6 bases). This CDR3 spans 16 amino acids. Trimming took off 2 bases at V and 8 bases at J, with 21 bases between the two ends. The V gene's germline CDR1 is KGHSH and CDR2 LQKENI. The CDR3 bases are TGTGCCAGCTCACCATCTCCCGGACAGTATCAAGGGGGCTACACCTTC. Its translation: CASSPSPGQYQGGYTF. Based on the CDR3 plus reference TRBV18 and TRBJ1-2, the full variable domain is NAGVMQNPRHLVRRRGQEARLRCSPMKGHSHVYWYRQLPEEGLKFMVYLQKENIIDESGMPKERFSAEFPKEGPSILRIQQVVRGDSAAYFCASSPSPGQYQGGYTFGSGTRLTVV.

This clone was seen a single time. J is TRBJ1-5 and V is TRBV9, with 7 bases that match TRBD1. Germline assignment: CDR1 SGDLS and CDR2 YYNGEE. Losses at the gene ends were 0 bases for V and 7 bases for J; bases not matched to a gene: 7. The CDR3 totals 15 residues. The CDR3 nucleotides are TGTGCCAGCAGCGTAGGAGGGGGCGTGGGCCAGCCCCAGCATTTT. Translation: CASSVGGGVGQPQHF.

The CDR3 here is CASSPLGLEQFF. CDR3 DNA: TGTGCCAGCAGTCCGCTGGGACTTGAGCAGTTCTTC. The J gene is TRBJ2-1, the V gene TRBV6-6; a possible D gene is TRBD2 (6 bases). CDR3 size: 12 residues. Germline CDR1 reads MNHNY; CDR2 reads SVGAGI (reference sequence). Trimming shortened V by 5 bases and J by 9 bases, and 11 bases separated the two germline ends.

The V and J genes are TRBV5-6 and TRBJ2-7; TRBD1 agrees at 7 bases. The CDR3 loop spans 15 amino acids. Unmatched junction bases numbered 9, after V lost 4 bases and J lost 2 bases. Germline CDR1 is SGHDT and CDR2 is YYEEEE. CDR3 in DNA: TGTGCCAGCAGCCTAGGGACAGAGGGGCCCTACGAGCAGTACTTC. Its protein is CASSLGTEGPYEQYF.

This clone was counted only a few times. The CDR3 DNA reads TGTGCCAGCAGACAGGAAGCGTCCTACGAGCAGTACTTC. This translates into CASRQEASYEQYF. V gene TRBV2 combines with J gene TRBJ2-7; D is possibly TRBD1 (5 bases). The germline V and J ends were trimmed by 6 bases and 1 base, with 10 bases remaining between them. CDR1 and CDR2 (germline): SNHLY, FYNNEI. The CDR3 totals 13 residues.

This clone came up a few times. The J gene is TRBJ1-2, the V gene TRBV2, with a tentative D call TRBD1 (6 bases). CDR3 length equals 16 residues. The ends were cut back, 0 bases at V and 3 bases at J, with 14 bases in the middle. Germline lookup yields CDR1 SNHLY and CDR2 FYNNEI. The CDR3 loop reads CASSEAPPGADYGYTF. The DNA of the CDR3 is TGTGCCAGCAGTGAAGCGCCCCCAGGGGCGGACTATGGCTACACCTTC.

This clone showed up just a few times. In DNA, the CDR3 is TGTGCCTGGAGTTCTGGAGCGGGGGGGCCTGGTGAGACCCAGTACTTC. Translating gives CAWSSGAGGPGETQYF. The J gene is TRBJ2-5, the V gene TRBV30, with 10 bases aligning to TRBD2. The CDR3 covers 16 residues. CDR1 is GTSNPN, CDR2 SVGIG, per germline (reference sequence). Unmatched junction bases numbered 11, after V lost 2 bases and J lost 5 bases.

This chain connects TRBV2 to TRBJ1-2; 8 bases are a match to TRBD1. The length of the CDR3 is 15 residues. CDR1 and CDR2 (germline): SNHLY, FYNNEI. The J segment lost 4 bases and the V segment lost 3 bases, leaving 7 bases of the junction unmatched. The CDR3 DNA is TGTGCCAGCAGTGAGGACAGGGTTGTTGTCTATGGCTACACCTTC. Its protein product is CASSEDRVVVYGYTF.

This clone was seen only a few times. The CDR3: CASSLGPQETQYF. CDR3 coding DNA: TGCGCCAGCAGCTTGGGGCCCCAAGAGACCCAGTACTTC. The chain links TRBV5-1 to TRBJ2-5, with unresolved D. The CDR3 spans 13 residues. V gave up 0 bases and J gave up 1 base, with 4 bases separating them. Per germline, CDR1 SGHRS and CDR2 YFSETQ.

This chain uses TRBV6-5 with TRBJ1-2, with 8 bases that match TRBD1. This CDR3 is built from 15 residues. Trimming removed 6 bases from V and 4 bases from J; junction bases left unmatched: 10. Germline values: CDR1 MNHEY, CDR2 SVGAGI. CDR3: CASSFTAGQVYGYTF. The CDR3 DNA is TGTGCCAGCAGCTTTACGGCGGGACAGGTCTATGGCTACACCTTC.

This chain connects TRBV9 to TRBJ1-6; 7 nucleotides match TRBD1. Trimming removed 9 bases from V and 4 bases from J; junction bases left unmatched: 7. The CDR3 totals 14 residues. In germline, CDR1 is SGDLS, CDR2 YYNGEE. As DNA, the CDR3 is TGTGCCACCTCCCCGACAGGGTATAATTCACCCCTCCACTTT. Protein sequence: CATSPTGYNSPLHF.

The genes are TRBV19 and TRBJ1-5; no definite D call. With 4 bases removed from V and 2 bases from J, the gap between germline ends came to 12 bases. The CDR3 totals 15 residues. Looked up from germline, CDR1 is LNHDA and CDR2 is SQIVND (reference sequence). The CDR3 region is CASSKGQLGNQPQHF. The DNA for the CDR3 is TGTGCCAGTAGTAAGGGTCAACTGGGCAATCAGCCCCAGCATTTT.

This clone was observed a handful of times. CDR3 residues: CASTLLAERSGNTIYF. The CDR3 DNA reads as TGTGCCAGCACCCTACTGGCCGAACGCTCTGGAAACACCATATATTTT. The chain carries TRBV9 and TRBJ1-3, with D hard to call. The CDR3 extends over 16 amino acids. Germline-derived CDR1 and CDR2 are SGDLS and YYNGEE. V gave up 6 bases and J gave up 0 bases, with 16 bases separating them.

Note on this clone: Other DNA sequences in this sample translate to the same CDR3. The chain recombines TRBV6-5 with TRBJ2-7; D uncertain. Trimming stripped 8 bases from V and 4 bases from J, with 12 bases between. The CDR3 runs to 12 residues. Germline V gene lookup returns CDR1 MNHEY and CDR2 SVGAGI. The CDR3 sequence: CASSPGPYEQYF. DNA for the CDR3: TGTGCCAGCTCACCGGGCCCTTACGAGCAGTACTTC.

This chain's CDR3 is CASSIVGTGIDEQYF. In DNA form, the CDR3 reads TGTGCCAGTAGTATAGTCGGGACAGGCATCGATGAGCAGTACTTC. The chain joins TRBV19 to TRBJ2-7; 8 bases map to TRBD1. Germline trimming cut 1 base from V and 7 bases from J; bases unmatched to any gene: 9. CDR3 length: 15 residues. The germline V gene encodes CDR1 LNHDA and CDR2 SQIVND (reference sequence).

This chain connects TRBV5-1 to TRBJ2-2; D ambiguous. The V and J ends lost 5 bases and 6 bases respectively, with 17 bases between them. The V gene's germline CDR1 is SGHRS and CDR2 YFSETQ. The CDR3 is made up of 15 amino acids. This CDR3 reads CASSPTGGPAGELFF. In DNA, the CDR3 is TGCGCCAGCAGTCCAACCGGTGGGCCCGCCGGGGAGCTGTTTTTT.

Points on this clone: The same CDR3 can be traced to other DNA sequences in this sample. This chain connects TRBV9 to TRBJ1-5; D is unclear. This CDR3 spans 13 amino acids. The V end was cut by 0 bases, the J end by 6 bases, with 7 bases between. In germline, CDR1 is SGDLS, CDR2 YYNGEE. The CDR3 loop reads CASSVAEGQPQHF. In nucleotides, the CDR3 is TGTGCCAGCAGCGTAGCGGAAGGTCAGCCCCAGCATTTT.

The rearrangement joins TRBV25-1 to TRBJ1-4; D unclear. Germline V gives CDR1 MGHDK, CDR2 SYGVNS. This CDR3 is built from 13 residues. V dropped 3 bases and J dropped 8 bases, with 10 bases sitting between them. The CDR3 sequence is CASSEASWEKLFF. CDR3 coding DNA: TGTGCCAGCAGTGAGGCCTCTTGGGAAAAACTGTTTTTT. The whole variable domain, filled in from reference TRBV25-1 and TRBJ1-4, reads EADIYQTPRYLVIGTGKKITLECSQTMGHDKMYWYQQDPGMELHLIHYSYGVNSTEKGDLSSESTVSRIRTEHFPLTLESARPSHTSQYLCASSEASWEKLFFGSGTQLSVL.

CDR3 sequence (DNA): TGTGCCAGCGGGTCAGGGATCTATGGCTACACCTTC. It yields the protein CASGSGIYGYTF. The V and J genes are TRBV6-1 and TRBJ1-2, with a weak D call TRBD1 (5 bases). The V end was cut by 8 bases, the J end by 4 bases, with 11 bases between. The CDR3 has 12 amino acids. Germline V gene sequence: CDR1 MNHNS, CDR2 SASEGT.